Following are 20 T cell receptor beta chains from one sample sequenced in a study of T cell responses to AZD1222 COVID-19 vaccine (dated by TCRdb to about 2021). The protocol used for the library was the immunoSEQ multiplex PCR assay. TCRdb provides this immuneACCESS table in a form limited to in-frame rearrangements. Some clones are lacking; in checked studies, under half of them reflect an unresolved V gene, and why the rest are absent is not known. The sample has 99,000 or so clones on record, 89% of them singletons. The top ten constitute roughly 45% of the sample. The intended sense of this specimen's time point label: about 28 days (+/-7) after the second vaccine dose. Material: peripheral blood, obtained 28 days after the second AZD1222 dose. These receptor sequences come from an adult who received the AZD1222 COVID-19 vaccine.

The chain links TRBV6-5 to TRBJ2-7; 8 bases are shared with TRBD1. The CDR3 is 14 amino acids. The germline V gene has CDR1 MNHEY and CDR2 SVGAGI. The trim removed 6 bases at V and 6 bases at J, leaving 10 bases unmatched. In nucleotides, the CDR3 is TGTGCCAGCAGGGCAGGGGGCGCGGTTCCCGAGCAGTACTTC. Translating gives CASRAGGAVPEQYF.

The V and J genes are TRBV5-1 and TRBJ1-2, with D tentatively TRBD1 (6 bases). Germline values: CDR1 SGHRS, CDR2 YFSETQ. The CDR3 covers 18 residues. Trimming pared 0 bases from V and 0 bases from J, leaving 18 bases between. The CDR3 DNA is TGCGCCAGCAGCTTGGGCCCGCAGGGGACGGTTTCTAACTATGGCTACACCTTC. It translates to CASSLGPQGTVSNYGYTF.

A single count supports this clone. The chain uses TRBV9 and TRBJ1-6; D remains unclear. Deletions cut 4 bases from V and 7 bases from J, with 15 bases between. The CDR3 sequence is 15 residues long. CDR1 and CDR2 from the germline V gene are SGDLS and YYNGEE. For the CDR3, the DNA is TGTGCCAGCAGCTCCACGCAACAGACGAATTCACCCCTCCACTTT. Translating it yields CASSSTQQTNSPLHF.

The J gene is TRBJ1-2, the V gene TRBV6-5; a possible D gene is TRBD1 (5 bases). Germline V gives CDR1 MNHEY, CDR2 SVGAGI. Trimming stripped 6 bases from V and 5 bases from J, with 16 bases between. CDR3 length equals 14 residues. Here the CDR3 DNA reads TGTGCCAGCAGCCCCTTGGGGGACCCTTATGGCTACACCTTC. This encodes CASSPLGDPYGYTF.

CDR3 residues: CATSDMGLAGNTGELFF. In DNA, the CDR3 is TGTGCCACCAGTGATATGGGACTAGCGGGGAACACCGGGGAGCTGTTTTTT. The chain recombines TRBV24-1 with TRBJ2-2, with TRBD2 matching over 12 bases. Trimming removed 3 bases from V and 1 base from J; junction bases left unmatched: 2. This CDR3 comprises 17 residues. Germline V lookup: CDR1 KGHDR, CDR2 SFDVKD.

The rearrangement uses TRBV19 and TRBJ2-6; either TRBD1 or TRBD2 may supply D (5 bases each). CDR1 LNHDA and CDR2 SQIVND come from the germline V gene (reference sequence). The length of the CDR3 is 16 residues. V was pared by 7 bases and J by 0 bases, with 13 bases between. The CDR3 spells CASKGHGTSGANVLTF. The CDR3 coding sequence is TGTGCCAGTAAGGGCCACGGGACCTCTGGGGCCAACGTCCTGACTTTC.

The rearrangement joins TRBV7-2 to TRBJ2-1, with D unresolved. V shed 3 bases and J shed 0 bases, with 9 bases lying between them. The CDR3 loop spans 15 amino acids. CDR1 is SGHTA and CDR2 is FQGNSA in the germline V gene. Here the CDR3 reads CASSFAVSSYNEQFF. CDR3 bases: TGTGCCAGCAGCTTTGCGGTGAGCTCCTACAATGAGCAGTTCTTC.

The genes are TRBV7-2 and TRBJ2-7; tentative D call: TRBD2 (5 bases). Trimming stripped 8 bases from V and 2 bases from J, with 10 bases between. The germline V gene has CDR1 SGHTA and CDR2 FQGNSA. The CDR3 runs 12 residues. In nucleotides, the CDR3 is TGTGCCAGCCTCGGGATAACCTACGAGCAGTACTTC. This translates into CASLGITYEQYF.

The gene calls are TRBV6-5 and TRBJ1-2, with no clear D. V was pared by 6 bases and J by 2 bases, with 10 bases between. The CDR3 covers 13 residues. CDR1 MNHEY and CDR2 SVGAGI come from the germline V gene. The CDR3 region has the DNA TGTGCCAGCAGCATAGGTAACAACTATGGCTACACCTTC. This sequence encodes CASSIGNNYGYTF.

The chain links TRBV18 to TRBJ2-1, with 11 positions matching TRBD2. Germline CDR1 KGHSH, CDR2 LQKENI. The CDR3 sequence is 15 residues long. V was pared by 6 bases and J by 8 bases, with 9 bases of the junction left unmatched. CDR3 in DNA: TGTGCCAGCTCCCCATTTAGCGGGAGGGCCCATGAGCAGTTCTTC. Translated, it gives CASSPFSGRAHEQFF.

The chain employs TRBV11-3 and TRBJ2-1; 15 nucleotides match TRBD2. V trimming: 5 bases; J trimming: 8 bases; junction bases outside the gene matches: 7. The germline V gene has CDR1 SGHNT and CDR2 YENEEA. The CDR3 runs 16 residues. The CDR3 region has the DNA TGTGCCAGCAGCCCGGGGACTAGCGGGGGGAGGGATGAGCAGTTCTTC. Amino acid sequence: CASSPGTSGGRDEQFF.

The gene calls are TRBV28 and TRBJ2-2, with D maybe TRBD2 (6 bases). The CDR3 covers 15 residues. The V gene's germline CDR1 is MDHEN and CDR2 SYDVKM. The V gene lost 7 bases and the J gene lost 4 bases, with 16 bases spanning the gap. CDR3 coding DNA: TGTGCCAGCAAGAGATCGGGGGTTGGCACCGGGGAGCTGTTTTTT. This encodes CASKRSGVGTGELFF.

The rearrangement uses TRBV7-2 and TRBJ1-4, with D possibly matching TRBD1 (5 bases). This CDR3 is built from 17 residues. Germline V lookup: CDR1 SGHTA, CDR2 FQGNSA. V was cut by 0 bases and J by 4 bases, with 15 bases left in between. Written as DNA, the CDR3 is TGTGCCAGCAGCTTAGCGTCCGGGGGGGGAGGTAATGAAAAACTGTTTTTT. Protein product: CASSLASGGGGNEKLFF.

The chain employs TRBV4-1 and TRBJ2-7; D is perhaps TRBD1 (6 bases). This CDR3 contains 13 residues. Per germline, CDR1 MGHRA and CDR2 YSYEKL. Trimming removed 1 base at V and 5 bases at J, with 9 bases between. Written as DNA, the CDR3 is TGCGCCAGCAGCCAAGCCTCAGGGGACGAGCAGTACTTC. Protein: CASSQASGDEQYF.

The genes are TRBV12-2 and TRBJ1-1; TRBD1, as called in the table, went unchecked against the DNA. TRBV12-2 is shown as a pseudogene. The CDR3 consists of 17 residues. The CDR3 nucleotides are TGTGCAAGTCGCTTTGACCCAGGTGATTTCAAGAACACTGAAGCTTTCTTT. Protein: CASRFDPGDFKNTEAFF.

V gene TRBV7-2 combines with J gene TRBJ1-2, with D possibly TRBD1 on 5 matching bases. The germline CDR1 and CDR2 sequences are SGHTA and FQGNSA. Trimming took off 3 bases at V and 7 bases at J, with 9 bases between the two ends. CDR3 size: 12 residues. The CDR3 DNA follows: TGTGCCAGCAGCTTTTCTGGGGGTGGCTACACCTTC. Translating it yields CASSFSGGGYTF.

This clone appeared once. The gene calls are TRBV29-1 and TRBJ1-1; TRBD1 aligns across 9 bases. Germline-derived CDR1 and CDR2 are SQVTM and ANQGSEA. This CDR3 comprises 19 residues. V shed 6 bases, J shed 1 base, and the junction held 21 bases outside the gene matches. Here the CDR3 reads CSVGGDRAFVSLPNTEAFF. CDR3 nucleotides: TGCAGCGTGGGGGGGGACAGGGCCTTTGTTTCCTTGCCGAACACTGAAGCTTTCTTT.

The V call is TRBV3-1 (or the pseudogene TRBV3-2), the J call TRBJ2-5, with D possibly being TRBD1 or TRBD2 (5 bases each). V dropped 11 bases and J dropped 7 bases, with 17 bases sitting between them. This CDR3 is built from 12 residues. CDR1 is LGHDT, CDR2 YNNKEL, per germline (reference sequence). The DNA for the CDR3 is TGTGCCTCAAATGGGGGTTTCGGGACCCAGTACTTC. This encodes CASNGGFGTQYF.

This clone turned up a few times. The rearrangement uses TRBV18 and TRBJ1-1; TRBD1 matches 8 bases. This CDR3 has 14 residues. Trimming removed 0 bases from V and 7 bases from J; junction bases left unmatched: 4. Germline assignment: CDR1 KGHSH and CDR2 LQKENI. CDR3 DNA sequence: TGTGCCAGCTCACCACCAACAGGGGGGGGTGAAGCTTTCTTT. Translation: CASSPPTGGGEAFF.

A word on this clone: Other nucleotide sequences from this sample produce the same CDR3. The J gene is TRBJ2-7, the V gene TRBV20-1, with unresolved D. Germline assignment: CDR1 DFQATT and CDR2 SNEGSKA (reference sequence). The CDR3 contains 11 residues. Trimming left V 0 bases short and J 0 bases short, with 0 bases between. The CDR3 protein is CSARDSYEQYF. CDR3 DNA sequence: TGCAGTGCTAGAGACTCCTACGAGCAGTACTTC.